The TCR beta chain under discussion was sequenced for a study of OX40 agonist ivuxolimab in advanced cancers. Study results and caveats: Among the least clonally expanded were partial responders at 0.1-3.0 mg/kg. The study did not work out the antigen specificity of the expanded peripheral T cells.

Assay: immunoSEQ multiplex PCR; the TCRdb copy retains only in-frame clones and omits some. The sample holds about 36,000 clones, around 90% seen once. A remark on this clone: Its antigen is not known.

Germline values: CDR1 SGHNT, CDR2 YENEEA. There are 12 residues in the CDR3. Trimming pared 1 base from V and 8 bases from J, leaving 8 bases between. The genes are TRBV11-3 and TRBJ1-1; D is uncertain. The clonotype comes from an adult with an advanced solid tumor such as melanoma, head and neck, liver or kidney cancer. Specimen: CD4+ or CD8+ T cells sorted from blood, collected in a trial of the OX40 agonist ivuxolimab. CDR3 coding DNA: TGTGCCAGCAGCTTAGGAACGGGGGAAGCTTTCTTT. Its protein is CASSLGTGEAFF.